This TCR beta chain was identified during a study of blood T cells in healthy people across ages. In regard to this clonotype: Its antigen is as yet unknown.

Broader study findings: Shifts in expanded clonotypes may have been confounded by donor CMV status, which was unknown. Roughly linear declines in TCR beta diversity per million T cells occurred with age.

Germline V CDR1 and CDR2: SEHNR, FQNEAQ (reference sequence). Losses at the gene ends were 0 bases for V and 4 bases for J; bases not matched to a gene: 4. The CDR3 spans 16 residues. A sample-barcoded 5' primer and a J-beta primer mix were used in a second PCR of roughly 7 to 12 cycles. Sequencing yielded, for each sample, at least 2.5 million paired-end reads carrying CDR3. Via MiXCR, TCRdb re-called the 5' RACE reads, giving one row per CDR3 protein. The data contain some 790,000 distinct CDR3 sequences, 25% to 30% of them singletons. This receptor was identified in a woman aged 80 or older in good health. The chain couples TRBV7-9 to TRBJ1-1; 11 positions agree with TRBD1. The sample consisted of blood. CDR3 in amino acids: CASSLASGTGGTEAFF. The DNA of the CDR3 is TGTGCCAGCAGCTTAGCGAGCGGGACAGGGGGCACTGAAGCTTTCTTT.